Listed here are 6 T cell receptor beta chains from one sample, sequenced in a study of lung T cells in sarcoidosis with Löfgren's syndrome. TCRdb re-derived calls from the reads in MiXCR, one entry per CDR3 protein. In the table there are roughly 63,000 distinct CDR3 sequences, around 21% of which are singletons. The sample was CD4+ T cells from PBMCs. The receptors stem from a human donor with sarcoidosis (Löfgren's syndrome or another form), or a control subject (not recorded which).

As to this clonotype: This clone may be a read error of a much larger clone one base away. The chain joins TRBV5-1 to TRBJ1-3; TRBD1 is a possible D gene (5 bases). Germline V gene lookup returns CDR1 SGHRS and CDR2 YFSETQ. The CDR3 sequence is 16 residues long. CDR3 loop: CASSLEGLHSGNTTYF. The CDR3 DNA reads TGCGCCAGCAGCTTGGAGGGGCTACACTCTGGAAACACCACATATTTT.

Note on this clonotype: The junction shows a germline mismatch at one end, possibly a read error. This chain uses TRBV7-2 with TRBJ2-1; no definite D call. Germline CDR1 is SGHTA and CDR2 is FQGNSA. This CDR3 region has 13 residues. CDR3 coding DNA: TGTGCCAGCAGCTCTTTAGTGGGCAATGAGCAGCTCTTC. Translated: CASSSLVGNEQLF.

On this clonotype itself: One base away lies a much larger clone, so this may be a sequencing read error. The chain recombines TRBV28 with TRBJ1-6; perhaps TRBD1 as D (5 bases). Trimming stripped 5 bases from V and 0 bases from J, with 14 bases between. This CDR3 contains 17 residues. Germline CDR1 is MDHEN and CDR2 is SYDVKM. CDR3 in DNA: TGTGCCAGCAGTATACGACAGAAGAGCTCCTATAATTCACCCCTCCACTTT. Translated, it gives CASSIRQKSSYNSPLHF.

This clonotype was counted ten times or more. The V call is TRBV5-1, the J call TRBJ1-1; D gene unclear. This CDR3 has 14 residues. In germline, CDR1 is SGHRS, CDR2 YFSETQ. Trimming left V 1 base short and J 1 base short, with 8 bases between. The CDR3 nucleotides are TGCGCCAGCAGCTTGCAAGTCACGAACACTGAAGCTTTCTTT. Amino acids: CASSLQVTNTEAFF.

The V call is TRBV7-8, the J call TRBJ2-1; TRBD1 aligns across 10 bases. J lost 3 bases, V lost 8 bases, and 7 bases had no gene match. The V gene's germline CDR1 is SGHVS and CDR2 FQNEAQ. The CDR3 is 15 residues long. The CDR3 sequence is CASGLDRGGYNEQFF. DNA for the CDR3: TGTGCCAGCGGGTTGGACAGGGGGGGCTACAATGAGCAGTTCTTC. The full variable domain, completed using reference TRBV7-8 and TRBJ2-1, is GAGVSQSPRYKVAKRGQDVALRCDPISGHVSLFWYQQALGQGPEFLTYFQNEAQLDKSGLPSDRFFAERPEGSVSTLKIQRTQQEDSAVYLCASGLDRGGYNEQFFGPGTRLTVL.

The rearrangement uses TRBV19 and TRBJ1-1; 7 bases are shared with TRBD1. The CDR3 is made up of 18 amino acids. The V segment lost 0 bases and the J segment 0 bases; nucleotides outside the gene matches: 10. The germline V gene has CDR1 LNHDA and CDR2 SQIVND (reference sequence). CDR3: CASSIDRRGTPLNTEAFF. CDR3 coding DNA: TGTGCCAGTAGTATAGATCGCAGGGGGACCCCCTTGAACACTGAAGCTTTCTTT.